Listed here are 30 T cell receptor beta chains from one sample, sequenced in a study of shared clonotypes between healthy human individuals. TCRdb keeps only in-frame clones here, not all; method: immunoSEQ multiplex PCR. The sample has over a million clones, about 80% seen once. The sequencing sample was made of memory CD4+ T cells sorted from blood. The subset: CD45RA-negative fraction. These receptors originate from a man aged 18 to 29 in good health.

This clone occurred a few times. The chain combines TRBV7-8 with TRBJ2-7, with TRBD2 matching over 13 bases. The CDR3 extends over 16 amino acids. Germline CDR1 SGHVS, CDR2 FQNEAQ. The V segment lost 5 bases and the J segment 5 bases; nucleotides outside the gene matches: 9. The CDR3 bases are TGTGCCAGCAGCCCCCGGACTAGCGGGAGTAAGGACGAGCAGTACTTC. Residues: CASSPRTSGSKDEQYF.

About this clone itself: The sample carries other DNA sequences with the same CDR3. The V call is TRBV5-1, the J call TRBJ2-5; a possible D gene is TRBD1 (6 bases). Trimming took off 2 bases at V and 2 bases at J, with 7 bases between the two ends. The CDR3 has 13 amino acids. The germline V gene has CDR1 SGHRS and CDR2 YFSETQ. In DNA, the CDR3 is TGCGCCAGCAGCTTAGGGGGACAAGAGACCCAGTACTTC. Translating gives CASSLGGQETQYF.

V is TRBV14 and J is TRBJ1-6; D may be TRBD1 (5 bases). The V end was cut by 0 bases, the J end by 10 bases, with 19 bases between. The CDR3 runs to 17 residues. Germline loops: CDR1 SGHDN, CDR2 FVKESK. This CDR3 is CASSQEPQGKGTSPLHF. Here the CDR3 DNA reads TGTGCCAGCAGCCAAGAACCCCAGGGAAAAGGGACCTCACCCCTCCACTTT.

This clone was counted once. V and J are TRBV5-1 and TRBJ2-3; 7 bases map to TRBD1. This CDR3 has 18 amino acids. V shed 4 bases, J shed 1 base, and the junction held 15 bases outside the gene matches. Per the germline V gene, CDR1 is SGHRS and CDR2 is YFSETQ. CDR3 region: CASSLEGYWTGRTDTQYF. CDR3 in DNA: TGCGCCAGCAGCCTAGAGGGATACTGGACAGGACGCACAGATACGCAGTATTTT.

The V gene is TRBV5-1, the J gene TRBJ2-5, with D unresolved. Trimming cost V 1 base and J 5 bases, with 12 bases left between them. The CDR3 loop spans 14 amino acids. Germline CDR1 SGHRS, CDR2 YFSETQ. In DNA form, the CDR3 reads TGCGCCAGCAGCTTGAGTGGGCGGCGCGAGACCCAGTACTTC. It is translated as CASSLSGRRETQYF.

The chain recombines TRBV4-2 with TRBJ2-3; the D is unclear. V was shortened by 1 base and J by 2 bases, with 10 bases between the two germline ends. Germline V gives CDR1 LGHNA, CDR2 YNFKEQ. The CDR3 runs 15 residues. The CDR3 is CASSQGVAFTDTQYF. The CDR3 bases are TGTGCCAGCAGCCAAGGGGTAGCATTCACAGATACGCAGTATTTT.

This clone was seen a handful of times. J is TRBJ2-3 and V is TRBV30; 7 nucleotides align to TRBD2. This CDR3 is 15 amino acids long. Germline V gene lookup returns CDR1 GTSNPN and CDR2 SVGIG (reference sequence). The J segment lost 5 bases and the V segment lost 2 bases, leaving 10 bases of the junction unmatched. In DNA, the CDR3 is TGTGCCTGGAGTCTCGTGGCTAGCGGCATAGATACGCAGTATTTT. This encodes CAWSLVASGIDTQYF.

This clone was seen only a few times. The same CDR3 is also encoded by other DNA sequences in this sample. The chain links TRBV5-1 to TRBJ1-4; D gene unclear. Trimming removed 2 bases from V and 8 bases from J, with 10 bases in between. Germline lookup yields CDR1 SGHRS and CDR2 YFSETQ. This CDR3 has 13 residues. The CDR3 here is CASSLSGDEKLFF. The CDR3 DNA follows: TGCGCCAGCAGCTTATCAGGTGACGAAAAACTGTTTTTT.

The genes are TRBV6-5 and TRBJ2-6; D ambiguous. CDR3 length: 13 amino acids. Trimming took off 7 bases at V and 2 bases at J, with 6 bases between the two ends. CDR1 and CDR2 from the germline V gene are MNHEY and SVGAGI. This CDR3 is CASTGAGANVLTF. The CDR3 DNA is TGTGCCAGCACTGGGGCTGGGGCCAACGTCCTGACTTTC.

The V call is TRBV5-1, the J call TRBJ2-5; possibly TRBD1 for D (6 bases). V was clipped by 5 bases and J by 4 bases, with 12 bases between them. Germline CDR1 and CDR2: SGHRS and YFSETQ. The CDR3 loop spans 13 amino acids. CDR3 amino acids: CASRLSGAETQYF. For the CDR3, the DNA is TGCGCCAGCAGACTGTCAGGGGCAGAGACCCAGTACTTC.

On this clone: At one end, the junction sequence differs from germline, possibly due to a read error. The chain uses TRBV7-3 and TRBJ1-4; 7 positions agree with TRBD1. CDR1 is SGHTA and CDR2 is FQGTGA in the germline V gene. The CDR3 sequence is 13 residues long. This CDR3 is CVSSPPGGEKLFF. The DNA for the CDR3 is TGTGTCAGCAGCCCCCCAGGGGGGGAAAAACTGTTTTTT.

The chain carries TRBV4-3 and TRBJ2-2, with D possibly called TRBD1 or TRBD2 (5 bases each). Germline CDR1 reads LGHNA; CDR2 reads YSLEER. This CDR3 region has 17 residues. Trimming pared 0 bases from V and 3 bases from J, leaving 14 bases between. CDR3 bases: TGCGCCAGCAGCCAAGACGCGGGCAGGGTTTACACCGGGGAGCTGTTTTTT. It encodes CASSQDAGRVYTGELFF.

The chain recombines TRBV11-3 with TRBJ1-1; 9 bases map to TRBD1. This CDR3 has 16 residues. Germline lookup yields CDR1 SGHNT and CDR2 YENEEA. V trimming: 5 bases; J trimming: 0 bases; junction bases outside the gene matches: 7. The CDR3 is CASSRRTGDLNTEAFF. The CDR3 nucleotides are TGTGCCAGCAGCCGCCGGACAGGGGACTTGAACACTGAAGCTTTCTTT. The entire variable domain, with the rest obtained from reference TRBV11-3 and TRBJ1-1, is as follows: EAGVVQSPRYKIIEKKQPVAFWCNPISGHNTLYWYLQNLGQGPELLIRYENEEAVDDSQLPKDRFSAERLKGVDSTLKIQPAELGDSAVYLCASSRRTGDLNTEAFFGQGTRLTVV.

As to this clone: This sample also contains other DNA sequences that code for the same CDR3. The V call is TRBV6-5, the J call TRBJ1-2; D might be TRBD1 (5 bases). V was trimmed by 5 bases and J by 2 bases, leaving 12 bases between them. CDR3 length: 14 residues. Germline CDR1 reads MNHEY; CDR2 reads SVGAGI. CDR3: CASSRLGTNYGYTF. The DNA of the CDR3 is TGTGCCAGCAGTCGCCTGGGGACGAACTATGGCTACACCTTC.

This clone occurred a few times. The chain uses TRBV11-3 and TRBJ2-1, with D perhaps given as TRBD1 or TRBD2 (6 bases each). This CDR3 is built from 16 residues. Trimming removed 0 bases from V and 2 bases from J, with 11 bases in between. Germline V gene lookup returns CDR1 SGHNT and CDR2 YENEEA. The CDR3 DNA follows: TGTGCCAGCAGCTTAGATGGGGGGCCCCCCTACAATGAGCAGTTCTTC. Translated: CASSLDGGPPYNEQFF.

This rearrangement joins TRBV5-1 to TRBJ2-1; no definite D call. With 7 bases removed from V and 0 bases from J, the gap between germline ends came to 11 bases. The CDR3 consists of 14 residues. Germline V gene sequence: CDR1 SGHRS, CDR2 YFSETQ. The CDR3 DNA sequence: TGCGCCAGCGGCCTAGTCGACTCCTACAATGAGCAGTTCTTC. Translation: CASGLVDSYNEQFF.

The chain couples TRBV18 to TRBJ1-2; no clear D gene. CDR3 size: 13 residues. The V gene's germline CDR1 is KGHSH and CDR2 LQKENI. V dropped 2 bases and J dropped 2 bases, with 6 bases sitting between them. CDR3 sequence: CASSPARNYGYTF. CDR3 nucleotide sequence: TGTGCCAGCTCACCAGCCAGGAACTATGGCTACACCTTC.

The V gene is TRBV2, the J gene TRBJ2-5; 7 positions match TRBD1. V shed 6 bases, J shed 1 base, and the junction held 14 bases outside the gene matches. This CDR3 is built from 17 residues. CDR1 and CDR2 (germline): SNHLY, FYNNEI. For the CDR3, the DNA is TGTGCCAGCAGCTCCGCCCAAGGGGGCCCAATCCAAGAGACCCAGTACTTC. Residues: CASSSAQGGPIQETQYF.

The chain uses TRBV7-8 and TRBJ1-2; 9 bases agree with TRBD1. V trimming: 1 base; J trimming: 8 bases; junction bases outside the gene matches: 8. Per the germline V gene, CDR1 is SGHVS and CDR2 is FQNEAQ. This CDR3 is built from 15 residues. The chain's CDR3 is CASSLGKTGGRGYTF. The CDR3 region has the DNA TGTGCCAGCAGCTTAGGGAAAACAGGGGGCCGGGGCTACACCTTC.

The CDR3 nucleotides read TGTGCCAGCAGCGGCCACAGGGGAAGGCGTGAGCAGTTCTTC. The encoded protein is CASSGHRGRREQFF. The chain has TRBV7-2 and TRBJ2-1, with TRBD1 matching over 7 bases. The CDR3 length is 14 residues. The V segment lost 5 bases and the J segment 9 bases; nucleotides outside the gene matches: 10. CDR1 SGHTA and CDR2 FQGNSA come from the germline V gene. The full variable domain, its missing parts supplied by reference TRBV7-2 and TRBJ2-1, is GAGVSQSPSNKVTEKGKDVELRCDPISGHTALYWYRQSLGQGLEFLIYFQGNSAPDKSGLPSDRFSAERTGGSVSTLTIQRTQQEDSAVYLCASSGHRGRREQFFGPGTRLTVL.

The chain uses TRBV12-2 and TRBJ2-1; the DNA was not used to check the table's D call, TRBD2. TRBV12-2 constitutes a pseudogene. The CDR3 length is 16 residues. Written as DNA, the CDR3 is TGTGCAAGTCGCCCCTCTAGCGGGGATACCTACAATGAGCAGTTCTTC. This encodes CASRPSSGDTYNEQFF.

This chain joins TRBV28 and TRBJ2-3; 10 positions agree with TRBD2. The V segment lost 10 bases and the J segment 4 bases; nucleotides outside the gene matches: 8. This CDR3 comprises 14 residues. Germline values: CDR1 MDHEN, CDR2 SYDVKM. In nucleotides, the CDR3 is TGTGCCATCCAAGCGGGGGGGCGGTCAGATACGCAGTATTTT. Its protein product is CAIQAGGRSDTQYF.

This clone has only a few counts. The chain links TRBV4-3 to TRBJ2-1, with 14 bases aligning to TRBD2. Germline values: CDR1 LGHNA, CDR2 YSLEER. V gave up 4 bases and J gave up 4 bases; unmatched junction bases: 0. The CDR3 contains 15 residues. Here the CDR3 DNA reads TGCGCCAGCAGCCGACTAGCGGGAGGGTACAATGAGCAGTTCTTC. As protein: CASSRLAGGYNEQFF.

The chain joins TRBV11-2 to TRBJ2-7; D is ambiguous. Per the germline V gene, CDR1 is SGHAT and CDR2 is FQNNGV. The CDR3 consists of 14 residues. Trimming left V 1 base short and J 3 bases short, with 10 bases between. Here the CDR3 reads CASSLVGRGYEQYF. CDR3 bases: TGTGCCAGCAGCTTAGTAGGCAGAGGCTACGAGCAGTACTTC.

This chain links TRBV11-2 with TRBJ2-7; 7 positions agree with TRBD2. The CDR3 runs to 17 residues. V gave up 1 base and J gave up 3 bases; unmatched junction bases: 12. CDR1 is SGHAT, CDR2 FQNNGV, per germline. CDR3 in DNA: TGTGCCAGCAGCTTAGTGCGCGGCTGGGGGGGGGTCTACGAGCAGTACTTC. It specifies CASSLVRGWGGVYEQYF.

CDR3 sequence (DNA): TGTGCCACCAGCAGAGAAGGTAGCGGGAGGTTTTCCTACAATGAGCAGTTCTTC. Translating it yields CATSREGSGRFSYNEQFF. The chain employs TRBV15 and TRBJ2-1; 10 positions match TRBD2. Germline assignment: CDR1 LNHNV and CDR2 YYDKDF (reference sequence). This CDR3 comprises 18 residues. After removal of 0 bases from V and 1 base from J, the junction contained 6 bases not matched to a gene.

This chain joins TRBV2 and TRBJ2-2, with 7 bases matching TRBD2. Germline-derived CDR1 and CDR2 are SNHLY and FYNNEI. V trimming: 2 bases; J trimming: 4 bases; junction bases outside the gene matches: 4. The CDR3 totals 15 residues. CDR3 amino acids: CASSEREGSTGELFF. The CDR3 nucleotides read TGTGCCAGCAGTGAAAGGGAGGGGAGCACCGGGGAGCTGTTTTTT. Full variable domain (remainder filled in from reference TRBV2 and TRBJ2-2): EPEVTQTPSHQVTQMGQEVILRCVPISNHLYFYWYRQILGQKVEFLVSFYNNEISEKSEIFDDQFSVERPDGSNFTLKIRSTKLEDSAMYFCASSEREGSTGELFFGEGSRLTVL.

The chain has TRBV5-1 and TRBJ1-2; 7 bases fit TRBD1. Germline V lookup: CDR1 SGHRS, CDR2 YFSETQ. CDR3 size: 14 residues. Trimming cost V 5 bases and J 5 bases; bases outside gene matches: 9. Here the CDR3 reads CASRGTAIGYGYTF. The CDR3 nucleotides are TGCGCCAGCAGGGGGACAGCTATCGGGTATGGCTACACCTTC.

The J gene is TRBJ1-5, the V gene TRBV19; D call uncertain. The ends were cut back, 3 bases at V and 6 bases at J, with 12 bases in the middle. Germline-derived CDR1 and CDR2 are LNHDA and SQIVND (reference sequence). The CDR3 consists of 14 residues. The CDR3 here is CASSMSGGSQPQHF. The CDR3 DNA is TGTGCCAGTAGTATGTCGGGAGGAAGTCAGCCCCAGCATTTT.

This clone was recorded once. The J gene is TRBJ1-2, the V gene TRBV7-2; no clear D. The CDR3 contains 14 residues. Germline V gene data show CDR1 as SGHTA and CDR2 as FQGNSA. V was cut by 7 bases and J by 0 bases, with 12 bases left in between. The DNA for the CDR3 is TGTGCCAGCACCCCGCCCCTGCCTAACTATGGCTACACCTTC. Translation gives CASTPPLPNYGYTF.